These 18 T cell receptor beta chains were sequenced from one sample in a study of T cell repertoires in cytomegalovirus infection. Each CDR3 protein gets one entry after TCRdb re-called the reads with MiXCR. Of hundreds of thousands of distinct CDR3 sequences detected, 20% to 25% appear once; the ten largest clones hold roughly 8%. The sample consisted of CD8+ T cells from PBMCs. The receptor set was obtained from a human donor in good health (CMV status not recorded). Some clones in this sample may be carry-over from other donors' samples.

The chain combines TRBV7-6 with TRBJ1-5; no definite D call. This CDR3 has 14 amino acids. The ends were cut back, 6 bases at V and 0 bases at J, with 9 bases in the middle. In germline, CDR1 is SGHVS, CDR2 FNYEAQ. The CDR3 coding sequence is TGTGCCAGCAGTTCCGGGCCTAGCAATCAGCCCCAGCATTTT. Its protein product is CASSSGPSNQPQHF.

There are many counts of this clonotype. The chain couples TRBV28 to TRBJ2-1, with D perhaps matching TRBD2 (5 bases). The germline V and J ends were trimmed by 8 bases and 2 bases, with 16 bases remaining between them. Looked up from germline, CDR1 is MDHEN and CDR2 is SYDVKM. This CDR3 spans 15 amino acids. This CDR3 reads CASLGIPGPYNEQFF. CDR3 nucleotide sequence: TGTGCCAGCCTCGGGATCCCCGGCCCCTACAATGAGCAGTTCTTC.

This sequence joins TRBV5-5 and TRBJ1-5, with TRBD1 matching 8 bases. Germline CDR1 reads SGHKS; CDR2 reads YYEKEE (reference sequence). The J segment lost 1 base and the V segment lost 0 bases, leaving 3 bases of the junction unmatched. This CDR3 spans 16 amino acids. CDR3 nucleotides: TGTGCCAGCAGCTTGGGGACAGGGAGAAGCAATCAGCCCCAGCATTTT. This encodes CASSLGTGRSNQPQHF. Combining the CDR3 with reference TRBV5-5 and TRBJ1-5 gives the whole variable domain DAGVTQSPTHLIKTRGQQVTLRCSPISGHKSVSWYQQVLGQGPQFIFQYYEKEERGRGNFPDRFSARQFPNYSSELNVNALLLGDSALYLCASSLGTGRSNQPQHFGDGTRLSIL.

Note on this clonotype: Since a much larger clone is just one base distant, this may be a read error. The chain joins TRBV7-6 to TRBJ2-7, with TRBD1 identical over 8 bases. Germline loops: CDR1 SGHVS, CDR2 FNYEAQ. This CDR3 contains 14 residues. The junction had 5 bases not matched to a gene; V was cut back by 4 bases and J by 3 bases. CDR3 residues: CASSYGTGYYEQYF. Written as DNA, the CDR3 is TGTGCCAGCAGCTATGGGACAGGATACTACGAGCAGTACTTC.

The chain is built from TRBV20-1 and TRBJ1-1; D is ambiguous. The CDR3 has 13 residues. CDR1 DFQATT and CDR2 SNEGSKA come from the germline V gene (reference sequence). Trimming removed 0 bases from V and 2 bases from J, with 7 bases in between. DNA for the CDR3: TGCAGTGCTAGAGATATGGCAAACACTGAAGCTTTCTTT. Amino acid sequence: CSARDMANTEAFF.

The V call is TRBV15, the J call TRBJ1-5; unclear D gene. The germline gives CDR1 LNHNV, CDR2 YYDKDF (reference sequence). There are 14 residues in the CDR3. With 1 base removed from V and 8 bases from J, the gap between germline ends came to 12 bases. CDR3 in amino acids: CATSRVGPVEPQHF. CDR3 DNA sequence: TGTGCCACCAGCAGAGTTGGGCCAGTGGAGCCCCAGCATTTT.

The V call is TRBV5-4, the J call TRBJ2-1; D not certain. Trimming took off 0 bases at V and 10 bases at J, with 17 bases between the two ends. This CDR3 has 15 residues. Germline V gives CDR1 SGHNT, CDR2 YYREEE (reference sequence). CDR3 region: CASSLGPTPTIEQFF. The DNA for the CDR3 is TGTGCCAGCAGCTTGGGTCCCACCCCCACCATCGAGCAGTTCTTC.

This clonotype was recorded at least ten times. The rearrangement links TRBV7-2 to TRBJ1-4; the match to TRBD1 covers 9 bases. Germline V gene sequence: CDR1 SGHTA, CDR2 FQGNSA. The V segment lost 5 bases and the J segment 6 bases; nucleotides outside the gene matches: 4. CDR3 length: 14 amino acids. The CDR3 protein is CASSNRDRDEKLFF. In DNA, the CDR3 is TGTGCCAGCAGCAACCGGGACAGGGATGAAAAACTGTTTTTT.

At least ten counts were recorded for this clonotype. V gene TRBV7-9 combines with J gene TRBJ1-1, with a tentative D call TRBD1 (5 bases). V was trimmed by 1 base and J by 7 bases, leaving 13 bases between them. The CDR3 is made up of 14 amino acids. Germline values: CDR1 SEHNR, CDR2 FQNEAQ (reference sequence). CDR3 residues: CASSLGGSGFEAFF. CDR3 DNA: TGTGCCAGCAGCTTAGGGGGGTCTGGATTTGAAGCTTTCTTT.

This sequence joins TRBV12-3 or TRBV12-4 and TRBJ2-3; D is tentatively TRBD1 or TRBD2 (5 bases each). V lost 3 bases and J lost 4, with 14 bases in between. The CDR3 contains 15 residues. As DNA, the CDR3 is TGTGCCAGCAGTTTGCGGGTTCCACAGGCAGATACGCAGTATTTT. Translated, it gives CASSLRVPQADTQYF.

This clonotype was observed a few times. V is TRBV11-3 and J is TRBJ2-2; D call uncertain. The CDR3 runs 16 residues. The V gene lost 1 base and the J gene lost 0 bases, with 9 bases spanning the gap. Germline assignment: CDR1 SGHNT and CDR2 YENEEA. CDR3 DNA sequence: TGTGCCAGCAGCTTAGTGTACGGATCGAACACCGGGGAGCTGTTTTTT. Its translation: CASSLVYGSNTGELFF.

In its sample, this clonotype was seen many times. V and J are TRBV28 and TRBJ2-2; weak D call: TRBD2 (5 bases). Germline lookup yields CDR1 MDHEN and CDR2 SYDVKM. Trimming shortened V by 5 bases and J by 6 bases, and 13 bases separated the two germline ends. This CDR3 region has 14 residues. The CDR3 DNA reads TGTGCCAGCAGTCCCGTCGAGGGCCCCGGGGAGCTGTTTTTT. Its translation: CASSPVEGPGELFF.

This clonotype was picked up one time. CDR3 protein: CSARVGLAGGWNTGELFF. As DNA, the CDR3 is TGCAGTGCTAGAGTAGGGCTAGCGGGGGGATGGAACACCGGGGAGCTGTTTTTT. This chain joins TRBV20-1 and TRBJ2-2, with 11 nucleotides matching TRBD2. With V trimmed by 1 base and J by 1 base, 8 bases remained unmatched. CDR3 length: 18 amino acids. The germline V gene encodes CDR1 DFQATT and CDR2 SNEGSKA (reference sequence).

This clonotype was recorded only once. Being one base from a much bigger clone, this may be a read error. As DNA, the CDR3 is TGTGCCAACAGCCCGTCCGACAGGGGGCCAAATCAGCCCCAGCATTTT. Translation: CANSPSDRGPNQPQHF. The V call is TRBV7-4, the J call TRBJ1-5; 10 nucleotides align to TRBD1. CDR1 is SGHVT, CDR2 SQSDAQ, per germline. The CDR3 contains 16 residues.

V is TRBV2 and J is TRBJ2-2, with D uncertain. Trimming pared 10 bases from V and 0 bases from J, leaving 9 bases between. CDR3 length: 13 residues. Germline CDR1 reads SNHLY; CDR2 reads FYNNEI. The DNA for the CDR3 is TGTGCCACCGACATCGCGAACACCGGGGAGCTGTTTTTT. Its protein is CATDIANTGELFF.

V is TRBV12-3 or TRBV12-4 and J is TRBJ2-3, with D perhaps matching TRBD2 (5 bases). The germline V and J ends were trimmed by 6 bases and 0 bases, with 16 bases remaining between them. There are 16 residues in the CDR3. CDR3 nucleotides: TGTGCCAGCAGCCCTACCTGGGGAGATAGCACAGATACGCAGTATTTT. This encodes CASSPTWGDSTDTQYF.

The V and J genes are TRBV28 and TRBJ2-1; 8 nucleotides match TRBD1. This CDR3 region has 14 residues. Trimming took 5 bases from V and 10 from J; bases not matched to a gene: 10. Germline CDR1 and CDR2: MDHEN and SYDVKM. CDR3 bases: TGTGCCAGCAGTGGGGAGACAGGGGCGGGGGAGCAGTTCTTC. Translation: CASSGETGAGEQFF.

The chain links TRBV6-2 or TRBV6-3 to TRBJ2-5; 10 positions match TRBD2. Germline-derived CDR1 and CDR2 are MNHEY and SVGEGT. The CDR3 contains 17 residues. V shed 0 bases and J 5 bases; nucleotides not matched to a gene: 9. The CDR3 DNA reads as TGTGCCAGCAGTTACTCGGAACTAGCGGGGAGTCCGGAGACCCAGTACTTC. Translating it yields CASSYSELAGSPETQYF.